This T cell receptor beta chain was captured by sequencing in a study of CD8 T cells in Susac syndrome. Turning to the study itself: The sequenced Susac syndrome patients included over 5 who had clinically active disease and roughly eight who were in remission.

Reverse transcription of roughly 0.45 to 1 ug RNA was performed with random hexamers. TCRdb reprocessed the immunoSEQ multiplex PCR reads with MiXCR, giving one entry per CDR3 protein. This table has over 70,000 distinct CDR3 sequences, approximately 96% appearing once. Study findings and constraints: Susac CD8+ cells expanded clonally the most in TEMRA cells and in active patients.

V gave up 1 base and J gave up 6 bases, with 12 bases separating them. This CDR3 contains 15 residues. In germline, CDR1 is LGHNA, CDR2 YSLEER. The authors carried out high-throughput sequencing of TCR beta. They applied it to CD8+ and CD4+ T cells obtained from blood. About this clonotype itself: Its target is not known.

The J gene is TRBJ2-2, the V gene TRBV4-3; D tentatively reads TRBD1 or TRBD2 (5 bases each). The clonotype comes from a human donor with Susac syndrome. The sequencing input was CD8+ T cells from PBMCs. The CDR3 spells CASSQATGLAGELFF. Written as DNA, the CDR3 is TGCGCCAGCAGCCAAGCAACGGGGCTGGCCGGGGAGCTGTTTTTT.